This passage covers 14 T cell receptor beta chains from one sample sequenced in a study of OX40 agonist ivuxolimab in advanced cancers. Sequenced by immunoSEQ multiplex PCR; TCRdb stores in-frame clones only, minus some. The table records roughly 91,000 clones, around 96% of them present only once. The sample here was CD4+ or CD8+ T cells sorted from blood, taken in a trial of the OX40 agonist ivuxolimab. The receptors here all came from an adult with an advanced solid tumor such as melanoma, head and neck, liver or kidney cancer.

The chain employs TRBV2 and TRBJ1-3; D is undetermined. This CDR3 spans 16 amino acids. The V and J ends lost 5 bases and 1 base respectively, with 15 bases between them. CDR1 is SNHLY and CDR2 is FYNNEI in the germline V gene. The chain's CDR3 is CASSRFRENSGNTIYF. The DNA for the CDR3 is TGTGCCAGCAGTAGATTCAGAGAAAATTCTGGAAACACCATATATTTT.

The V call is TRBV6-1, the J call TRBJ2-7; D is uncertain. The CDR3 runs 13 residues. Germline CDR1 MNHNS, CDR2 SASEGT. V was cut by 1 base and J by 4 bases, with 8 bases left in between. CDR3 amino acids: CASSEDGLYEQYF. CDR3 DNA sequence: TGTGCCAGCAGTGAAGACGGGTTATACGAGCAGTACTTC.

This clone was observed a single time. The CDR3 reads CASSLFIGGANIQYF. Here the CDR3 DNA reads TGTGCCAGCAGTCTATTCATTGGGGGCGCGAACATTCAGTACTTC. This chain connects TRBV28 to TRBJ2-4; D possibly corresponds to TRBD1 (6 bases). From germline, CDR1 is MDHEN and CDR2 SYDVKM. V lost 5 bases and J lost 7, with 18 bases in between. This CDR3 has 15 residues. Full variable domain (missing parts from reference TRBV28 and TRBJ2-4): DVKVTQSSRYLVKRTGEKVFLECVQDMDHENMFWYRQDPGLGLRLIYFSYDVKMKEKGDIPEGYSVSREKKERFSLILESASTNQTSMYLCASSLFIGGANIQYFGAGTRLSVL.

Only one count was recorded for this clone. V and J are TRBV11-2 and TRBJ1-4, with D maybe TRBD1 (5 bases). CDR1 SGHAT and CDR2 FQNNGV come from the germline V gene. V was clipped by 4 bases and J by 7 bases, with 19 bases between them. The CDR3 sequence is 16 residues long. The CDR3 sequence is CASSSPRGRGSEKLFF. Here the CDR3 DNA reads TGTGCCAGCAGCTCACCCCGGGGGAGGGGATCTGAAAAACTGTTTTTT.

This sequence joins TRBV7-9 and TRBJ1-2; no definite D call. The V gene's germline CDR1 is SEHNR and CDR2 FQNEAQ (reference sequence). The CDR3 has 12 residues. Trimming stripped 5 bases from V and 2 bases from J, with 6 bases between. This chain's CDR3 is CASSLPNYGYTF. CDR3 bases: TGTGCCAGCAGCCTACCCAACTATGGCTACACCTTC.

This chain joins TRBV14 and TRBJ2-2; 7 bases align to TRBD1. The V segment lost 5 bases and the J segment 7 bases; nucleotides outside the gene matches: 10. Germline V gene sequence: CDR1 SGHDN, CDR2 FVKESK. The CDR3 is made up of 15 amino acids. CDR3 protein: CASSSSTGRYGELFF. The CDR3 region has the DNA TGTGCCAGCAGCTCCTCGACAGGGCGGTACGGGGAGCTGTTTTTT.

The CDR3 DNA reads as TGCGCCAGCAGCCAAGTCTCCTACAATGAGCAGTTCTTC. It encodes CASSQVSYNEQFF. The chain carries TRBV4-1 and TRBJ2-1; unclear D gene. The ends were cut back, 1 base at V and 0 bases at J, with 1 base in the middle. The CDR3 sequence is 13 residues long. The germline gives CDR1 MGHRA, CDR2 YSYEKL.

V gene TRBV27 combines with J gene TRBJ2-7, with D maybe TRBD1 (6 bases). CDR3 length: 16 amino acids. Germline V gene lookup returns CDR1 MNHEY and CDR2 SMNVEV (reference sequence). V lost 2 bases, J lost 0 bases, and 14 bases lay in between. CDR3 bases: TGTGCCAGCAGTTTAAACCCTAGGGGGTTCTCCTACGAGCAGTACTTC. This codes for CASSLNPRGFSYEQYF.

The chain links TRBV2 to TRBJ2-3, with TRBD1 identical over 7 bases. V dropped 11 bases and J dropped 2; count of bases not matched to a gene: 4. Germline loops: CDR1 SNHLY, CDR2 FYNNEI. The CDR3 has 12 amino acids. The CDR3 DNA reads TGTGCCGGGGGACAGCACACAGATACGCAGTATTTT. The encoded protein is CAGGQHTDTQYF.

The V call is TRBV5-4, the J call TRBJ2-7; D is undetermined. The CDR3 sequence is 12 residues long. The germline CDR1 and CDR2 sequences are SGHNT and YYREEE (reference sequence). The V gene lost 9 bases and the J gene lost 2 bases, with 12 bases spanning the gap. The CDR3, as DNA: TGTGCCACCTCGTCTCGTCCCTACGAGCAGTACTTC. Amino acid sequence: CATSSRPYEQYF.

J is TRBJ2-1 and V is TRBV6-4; D may be TRBD2 (6 bases). Per germline, CDR1 MRHNA and CDR2 SNTAGT. The CDR3 runs 15 residues. Deletions cut 6 bases from V and 0 bases from J, with 12 bases between. The CDR3 nucleotides are TGTGCCAGCAGCTTAGACGGGAGCTCCTACAATGAGCAGTTCTTC. It translates to CASSLDGSSYNEQFF.

CDR3 sequence reads: CASSVSAGGSYSPLHF. The DNA for the CDR3 is TGTGCCAGCAGCGTATCCGCAGGGGGTTCTTATTCACCCCTCCACTTT. V gene TRBV9 combines with J gene TRBJ1-6; 7 nucleotides align to TRBD1. V trimming: 1 base; J trimming: 8 bases; junction bases outside the gene matches: 9. CDR1 is SGDLS and CDR2 is YYNGEE in the germline V gene. CDR3 length equals 16 residues.

The gene calls are TRBV7-9 and TRBJ1-5; D is perhaps TRBD1 (5 bases). This CDR3 has 15 amino acids. Trimming removed 7 bases from V and 0 bases from J, with 13 bases in between. The V gene's germline CDR1 is SEHNR and CDR2 FQNEAQ (reference sequence). The CDR3 loop is CASTMGQYSNQPQHF. The CDR3 coding sequence is TGTGCCAGCACCATGGGGCAATATAGCAATCAGCCCCAGCATTTT.

V gene TRBV19 combines with J gene TRBJ2-2; weak D call: TRBD2 (5 bases). Trimming took 10 bases from V and 1 from J, leaving 16 bases between them. The CDR3 is 15 amino acids. The germline CDR1 and CDR2 sequences are LNHDA and SQIVND (reference sequence). The CDR3 nucleotides read TGTGCCACAGCATTCGGGGTGGGGAACACCGGGGAGCTGTTTTTT. Amino acid sequence: CATAFGVGNTGELFF.